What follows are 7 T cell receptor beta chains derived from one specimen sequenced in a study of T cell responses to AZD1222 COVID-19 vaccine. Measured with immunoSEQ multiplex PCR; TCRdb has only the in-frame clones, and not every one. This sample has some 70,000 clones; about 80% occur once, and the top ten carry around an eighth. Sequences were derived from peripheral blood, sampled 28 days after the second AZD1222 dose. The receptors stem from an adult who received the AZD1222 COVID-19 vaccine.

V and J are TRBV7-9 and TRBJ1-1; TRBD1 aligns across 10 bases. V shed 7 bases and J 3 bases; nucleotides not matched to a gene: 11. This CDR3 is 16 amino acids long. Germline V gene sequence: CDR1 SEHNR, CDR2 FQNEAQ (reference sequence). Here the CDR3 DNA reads TGTGCCAGCACCCCGGGAGACAGGGGGCGGGACACTGAAGCTTTCTTT. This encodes CASTPGDRGRDTEAFF.

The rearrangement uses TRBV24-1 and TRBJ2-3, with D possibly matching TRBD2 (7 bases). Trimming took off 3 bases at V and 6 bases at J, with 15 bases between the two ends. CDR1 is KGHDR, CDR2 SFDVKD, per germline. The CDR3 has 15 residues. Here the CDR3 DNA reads TGTGCCACCAGTGATCCGGGGGGCACAGGTGATACGCAGTATTTT. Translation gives CATSDPGGTGDTQYF.

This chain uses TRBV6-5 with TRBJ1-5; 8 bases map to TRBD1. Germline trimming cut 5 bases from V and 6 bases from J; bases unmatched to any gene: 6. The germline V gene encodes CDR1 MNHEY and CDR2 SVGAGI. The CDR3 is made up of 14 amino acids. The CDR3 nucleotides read TGTGCCAGCAGTCGAGACAGGGGCGGTCAGCCCCAGCATTTT. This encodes CASSRDRGGQPQHF.

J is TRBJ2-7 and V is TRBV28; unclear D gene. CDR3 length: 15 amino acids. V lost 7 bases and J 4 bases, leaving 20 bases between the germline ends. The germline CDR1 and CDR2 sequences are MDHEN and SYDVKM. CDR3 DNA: TGTGCCAGCACCGGACCTGAAGCCCCGTATTACGAGCAGTACTTC. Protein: CASTGPEAPYYEQYF.

CDR3 nucleotide sequence: TGTGCCAGCACTCGATACGGGAGTTACACTGAAGCTTTCTTT. This gives the protein CASTRYGSYTEAFF. V and J are TRBV6-5 and TRBJ1-1; D is uncertain. The CDR3 totals 14 residues. Germline V gene lookup returns CDR1 MNHEY and CDR2 SVGAGI. V was shortened by 7 bases and J by 3 bases, with 15 bases between the two germline ends.

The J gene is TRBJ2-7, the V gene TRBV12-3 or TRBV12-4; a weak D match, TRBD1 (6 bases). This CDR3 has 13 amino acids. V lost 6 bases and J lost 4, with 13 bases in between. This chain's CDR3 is CASSNTGWYEQYF. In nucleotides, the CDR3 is TGTGCCAGCAGCAATACAGGGTGGTACGAGCAGTACTTC.

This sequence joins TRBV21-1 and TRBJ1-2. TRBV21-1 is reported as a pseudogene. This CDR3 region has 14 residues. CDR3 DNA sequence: TGTGCCAGCAGCACCAAGACCCCTAACTATGGCTACACCTTC. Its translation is CASSTKTPNYGYTF.